This is a list of T cell receptor beta chains from one sample in a study of T cell responses to AZD1222 COVID-19 vaccine. Clones were read by immunoSEQ multiplex PCR, and TCRdb kept only the in-frame ones, dropping some. The sample has approximately 140,000 clones; around 90% are singletons. Here the sequenced sample was peripheral blood, taken 28 days after the second AZD1222 dose. The receptors here all came from an adult who received the AZD1222 COVID-19 vaccine. Each CDR3 is given with its conserved first and last residue. The D gene is left open where the match is weak.

cdr3_aa	cdr3_nt	d_call	v_call	j_call
CASSSTVLATRSSYNEQFF	TGTGCCAGCAGCTCCACGGTGCTAGCGACCCGGAGCTCCTACAATGAGCAGTTCTTC	.	TRBV7-9	TRBJ2-1
CASSEFGQTYGYTF	TGTGCCAGCAGTGAATTTGGCCAGACCTATGGCTACACCTTC	.	TRBV2	TRBJ1-2
CASSVLSGIGTDTQYF	TGTGCCAGCAGCGTTCTCAGCGGGATTGGGACAGATACGCAGTATTTT	TRBD2	TRBV9	TRBJ2-3
CASSLAGASYNEQFF	TGTGCCAGCAGTCTAGCGGGAGCTTCCTACAATGAGCAGTTCTTC	TRBD2	TRBV27	TRBJ2-1
CASSIWGVRETQYF	TGTGCCAGTAGTATCTGGGGCGTCCGGGAGACCCAGTACTTC	.	TRBV19	TRBJ2-5
CASSHGHTLVNEQFF	TGTGCCAGCAGTCATGGACATACACTTGTAAATGAGCAGTTCTTC	.	TRBV3-1/TRBV3-2	TRBJ2-1
CAIRDRHGYTF	TGTGCCATCCGGGACAGGCATGGCTACACCTTC	TRBD1	TRBV19	TRBJ1-2
CASILDRGAGNTEAFF	TGTGCCAGCATTCTTGACAGGGGCGCTGGGAACACTGAAGCTTTCTTT	TRBD1	TRBV2	TRBJ1-1
CASSQTGGDNSPLHF	TGTGCCAGCAGCCAAACCGGGGGCGACAATTCACCCCTCCACTTT	.	TRBV14	TRBJ1-6
CASSLAADGYTF	TGTGCCAGCAGCTTAGCGGCGGATGGCTACACCTTC	.	TRBV7-9	TRBJ1-2
CASSLGSAGNTIYF	TGTGCCAGCAGCCTCGGTTCCGCTGGAAACACCATATATTTT	.	TRBV7-2	TRBJ1-3
CATSRDRGSYGYTF	TGTGCCACCAGCAGGGACAGGGGGTCCTATGGCTACACCTTC	TRBD1	TRBV15	TRBJ1-2
CASSAGIYNEQFF	TGTGCCAGCAGCGCAGGGATTTACAATGAGCAGTTCTTC	.	TRBV9	TRBJ2-1